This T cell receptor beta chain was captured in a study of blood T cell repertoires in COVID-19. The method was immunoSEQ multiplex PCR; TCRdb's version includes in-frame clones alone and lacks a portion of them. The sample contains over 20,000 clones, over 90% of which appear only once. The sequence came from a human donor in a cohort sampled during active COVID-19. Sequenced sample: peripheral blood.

This CDR3 is CASSVDRRGETQYF. The CDR3 DNA reads as TGTGCCAGCAGCGTAGATCGGCGGGGAGAGACCCAGTACTTC. The V and J genes are TRBV9 and TRBJ2-5, with D possibly TRBD2 on 6 matching bases. The CDR3 covers 14 residues. Germline V lookup: CDR1 SGDLS, CDR2 YYNGEE. With 0 bases removed from V and 4 bases from J, the gap between germline ends came to 10 bases.